This T cell receptor (beta chain) appears in the sequencing data of a study of OX40 agonist ivuxolimab in advanced cancers. Study as a whole: Mean age approximately 66 years, range about 23 to 79; around 80% male. Whole-study results and caveats: CD4+ and CD8+ T cells in blood underwent clonal expansion by week 6 at 0.1 to 3.0 mg/kg.

Comment on this clone: The antigen remains undetermined.

The repertoire was sequenced with immunoSEQ multiplex PCR; TCRdb's copy has only in-frame clones and lacks some. Among 65,000 or so clones listed, approximately 86% were seen once. V gave up 4 bases and J gave up 4 bases, with 5 bases separating them. CDR3 length: 12 amino acids. Germline lookup yields CDR1 MDHEN and CDR2 SYDVKM. The source is an adult with an advanced solid tumor such as melanoma, head and neck, liver or kidney cancer. This chain joins TRBV28 and TRBJ2-1; D ambiguous. The sample in question was CD4+ or CD8+ T cells sorted from blood, obtained in a trial of the OX40 agonist ivuxolimab. CDR3 DNA: TGTGCCAGCAGTTCCCTTTACAATGAGCAGTTCTTC. It encodes CASSSLYNEQFF.